This passage covers 6 T cell receptor beta chains from one sample sequenced in a study of cytomegalovirus exposure and HLA in healthy donors. Vbeta (60) and Jbeta (13) primers were used in the PCR. Sequencing was performed with immunoSEQ multiplex PCR; in TCRdb, only in-frame clones are kept and a portion is missing. Among some 110,000 clones listed, roughly two thirds were seen once. What was sequenced was PBMCs. The source is a young woman in good health and CMV-seronegative.

This clone was counted between two and nine times. V gene TRBV28 combines with J gene TRBJ1-3; maybe TRBD1 (6 bases). This CDR3 is built from 16 residues. Trimming left V 3 bases short and J 4 bases short, with 16 bases between. CDR1 is MDHEN, CDR2 SYDVKM, per germline. CDR3 DNA: TGTGCCAGCAGTTTCCACCGCGAGGGGGTCGGAAACACCATATATTTT. Translation: CASSFHREGVGNTIYF.

About this clone: The junction shows a germline mismatch at one end, possibly a read error. Additional DNA sequences in this sample encode the identical CDR3. The chain joins TRBV7-2 to TRBJ1-2, with D possibly TRBD1 on 6 matching bases. CDR1 and CDR2 (germline): SGHTA, FQGNSA. This CDR3 is 14 amino acids long. CDR3 amino acids: CASSLAGQIYGYTF. For the CDR3, the DNA is TGTGCCAGCAGCCTAGCCGGACAGATCTATGGCTACACCTTC.

This clone was recorded once. The chain employs TRBV9 and TRBJ1-3, with D perhaps TRBD1 (5 bases). Trimming stripped 0 bases from V and 0 bases from J, with 10 bases between. Germline V CDR1 and CDR2: SGDLS, YYNGEE. This CDR3 contains 16 residues. The CDR3 DNA follows: TGTGCCAGCAGCGTAGACCCAGGGTTCTCTGGAAACACCATATATTTT. Residues: CASSVDPGFSGNTIYF.

This chain joins TRBV11-2 and TRBJ2-5, with D perhaps TRBD1 (6 bases). The germline V and J ends were trimmed by 0 bases and 3 bases, with 20 bases remaining between them. The CDR3 has 18 amino acids. Germline V CDR1 and CDR2: SGHAT, FQNNGV. CDR3: CASSLDLSDRRVEETQYF. The CDR3 nucleotides read TGTGCCAGCAGCTTAGACCTCTCGGACAGAAGGGTTGAAGAGACCCAGTACTTC. Complete variable domain (other parts from reference TRBV11-2 and TRBJ2-5): EAGVAQSPRYKIIEKRQSVAFWCNPISGHATLYWYQQILGQGPKLLIQFQNNGVVDDSQLPKDRFSAERLKGVDSTLKIQPAKLEDSAVYLCASSLDLSDRRVEETQYFGPGTRLLVL.

The CDR3 loop reads CASKGRGLASDEQFF. DNA of the CDR3: TGCGCCAGCAAAGGCAGGGGGCTCGCCTCGGATGAGCAGTTCTTC. This rearrangement joins TRBV5-1 to TRBJ2-1, with 8 bases fitting TRBD1. CDR3 length: 15 amino acids. V was pared by 6 bases and J by 8 bases, with 13 bases of the junction left unmatched. Looked up from germline, CDR1 is SGHRS and CDR2 is YFSETQ.

Only a few counts were recorded for this clone. This CDR3 is also generated by other DNA sequences in the sample. This sequence joins TRBV7-9 and TRBJ1-6, with D hard to call. Between the trimmed V and J ends, which lost 1 base and 4 bases, there was a span of 5 bases. This CDR3 is built from 14 residues. Germline V gene sequence: CDR1 SEHNR, CDR2 FQNEAQ (reference sequence). CDR3 loop: CASSLEQYNSPLHF. As DNA, the CDR3 is TGTGCCAGCAGCTTAGAACAGTATAATTCACCCCTCCACTTT.